These 28 T cell receptor beta chains came from one sample sequenced in a study of blood T cell repertoires in COVID-19. The protocol was immunoSEQ multiplex PCR, while the TCRdb copy is restricted to in-frame clones and leaves out a portion. The sample shows about 400,000 clones, 80% to 90% of them seen only once. Sequenced sample: PBMCs or T cells enriched from blood (not recorded which). The receptors here all came from a woman aged 45-65 years who had recovered from COVID-19.

V is TRBV2 and J is TRBJ2-6; the D gene is possibly TRBD1 (6 bases). Germline CDR1 reads SNHLY; CDR2 reads FYNNEI. The CDR3 consists of 15 residues. V was pared by 8 bases and J by 0 bases, with 11 bases between. The CDR3 region is CASGGESSGANVLTF. The DNA for the CDR3 is TGTGCCAGCGGGGGCGAGAGCTCTGGGGCCAACGTCCTGACTTTC.

This chain uses TRBV4-3 with TRBJ1-2, with TRBD1 matching 8 bases. CDR3 length: 12 residues. Per the germline V gene, CDR1 is LGHNA and CDR2 is YSLEER. The trim removed 3 bases at V and 7 bases at J, leaving 1 base unmatched. The CDR3 DNA reads as TGCGCCAGCAGCCAGGACAGGGCTGGCTACACCTTC. It encodes CASSQDRAGYTF.

There are a few counts of this clone. The gene calls are TRBV7-2 and TRBJ1-6; D is perhaps TRBD1 (5 bases). The ends were cut back, 1 base at V and 9 bases at J, with 10 bases in the middle. The CDR3 spans 14 residues. Germline CDR1 is SGHTA and CDR2 is FQGNSA. This CDR3 reads CASSLDPGGSPLHF. The CDR3 DNA reads as TGTGCCAGCAGCTTAGACCCCGGGGGTTCACCCCTCCACTTT.

The chain has TRBV12-3 or TRBV12-4 and TRBJ1-2; D is uncertain. The CDR3 sequence is 13 residues long. Trimming shortened V by 3 bases and J by 4 bases, and 9 bases separated the two germline ends. The CDR3 DNA is TGTGCCAGCAGTTTTTCCCTTTCCTATGGCTACACCTTC. Encoded protein: CASSFSLSYGYTF.

This clone was seen a few times. This chain uses TRBV6-6 with TRBJ2-5, with 9 bases identical to TRBD1. CDR3 length: 15 residues. V was pared by 0 bases and J by 3 bases, with 2 bases of the junction left unmatched. Germline assignment: CDR1 MNHNY and CDR2 SVGAGI (reference sequence). The CDR3 here is CASSYSWTGEETQYF. CDR3 coding DNA: TGTGCCAGCAGTTACTCCTGGACAGGGGAAGAGACCCAGTACTTC.

J is TRBJ2-4 and V is TRBV7-2; no clear D. Trimming cost V 4 bases and J 0 bases, with 7 bases left between them. Germline V gene sequence: CDR1 SGHTA, CDR2 FQGNSA. The CDR3 totals 14 residues. For the CDR3, the DNA is TGTGCCAGCAGCTCGGGTTTAGCCAAAAACATTCAGTACTTC. Translation: CASSSGLAKNIQYF.

The V call is TRBV5-1, the J call TRBJ1-1; D gene uncertain. The V and J ends lost 4 bases and 5 bases respectively, with 12 bases between them. This CDR3 comprises 13 residues. Germline V CDR1 and CDR2: SGHRS, YFSETQ. CDR3 amino acids: CASSLTLGTEAFF. CDR3 sequence (DNA): TGCGCCAGCAGCCTGACTCTTGGGACTGAAGCTTTCTTT.

This clone was found once. The rearrangement joins TRBV19 to TRBJ2-5; D perhaps matches TRBD1 (6 bases). The germline V gene encodes CDR1 LNHDA and CDR2 SQIVND (reference sequence). The CDR3 extends over 18 amino acids. The CDR3 nucleotides are TGTGCACCCCTAGGGTGCAGGGGATTTTACCAAGAGCAAGAGACCCAGTACTTC. The encoded protein is CAPLGCRGFYQEQETQYF.

The J gene is TRBJ2-2, the V gene TRBV9, with D possibly being TRBD2 (6 bases). The CDR3 is made up of 12 amino acids. Trimming cost V 7 bases and J 4 bases, with 8 bases left between them. Per the germline V gene, CDR1 is SGDLS and CDR2 is YYNGEE. CDR3 sequence reads: CASGRGTGELFF. The DNA of the CDR3 is TGTGCCAGCGGGCGGGGCACCGGGGAGCTGTTTTTT.

The chain uses TRBV3-1 (or the pseudogene TRBV3-2) and TRBJ1-1, with D unresolved. The length of the CDR3 is 15 residues. V lost 0 bases and J lost 0, with 8 bases in between. From germline, CDR1 is LGHDT and CDR2 YNNKEL (reference sequence). The CDR3 reads CASSQDPGLNTEAFF. As DNA, the CDR3 is TGTGCCAGCAGCCAAGATCCGGGTTTGAACACTGAAGCTTTCTTT.

CDR3 DNA: TGTGCCAGTAGTATAGGCATGACTAGCGGGGTCCAAGAGACCCAGTACTTC. Residues: CASSIGMTSGVQETQYF. V and J are TRBV19 and TRBJ2-5; 11 nucleotides match TRBD2. CDR1 is LNHDA, CDR2 SQIVND, per germline (reference sequence). The CDR3 totals 17 residues. V lost 1 base, J lost 1 base, and 5 bases stayed unmatched.

The chain joins TRBV21-1 to TRBJ1-6. TRBV21-1 is deemed a pseudogene. The CDR3 consists of 16 residues. DNA for the CDR3: TGTGCCAGCAGCAAAGAGGCGGGGGGGCTTAATTCACCCCTCCACTTT. This gives the protein CASSKEAGGLNSPLHF.

The chain has TRBV9 and TRBJ2-3, with D hard to call. Trimming took 2 bases from V and 0 from J, leaving 4 bases between them. CDR1 and CDR2 from the germline V gene are SGDLS and YYNGEE. The CDR3 sequence is 13 residues long. The CDR3 nucleotides read TGTGCCAGCAGCGTCCTGAGCACAGATACGCAGTATTTT. Amino acids: CASSVLSTDTQYF.

This clone has only one observation. CDR3 loop: CASSLVLRGTEAFF. DNA of the CDR3: TGTGCCAGCAGCTTAGTTTTGAGAGGCACTGAAGCTTTCTTT. The J gene is TRBJ1-1, the V gene TRBV7-2; no definite D call. Trimming left V 1 base short and J 4 bases short, with 10 bases between. Germline CDR1 is SGHTA and CDR2 is FQGNSA. This CDR3 contains 14 residues.

DNA for the CDR3: TGTGCCAGCAGTGAAGCGCAGGGGTCCTCCAAAAACATTCAGTACTTC. This gives the protein CASSEAQGSSKNIQYF. This sequence joins TRBV6-1 and TRBJ2-4, with D maybe TRBD1 (6 bases). The V end was cut by 0 bases, the J end by 2 bases, with 11 bases between. Germline lookup yields CDR1 MNHNS and CDR2 SASEGT. The CDR3 loop spans 16 amino acids.

The V gene is TRBV27, the J gene TRBJ2-1, with 10 bases aligning to TRBD2. CDR1 is MNHEY, CDR2 SMNVEV, per germline (reference sequence). With V trimmed by 3 bases and J by 6 bases, 5 bases remained unmatched. There are 15 residues in the CDR3. The CDR3 reads CASSFPAGGLNEQFF. In DNA, the CDR3 is TGTGCCAGCAGTTTCCCAGCGGGGGGGCTCAATGAGCAGTTCTTC.

For this clone: Within the sample, other DNA sequences also encode this same CDR3. The chain combines TRBV2 with TRBJ1-4, with 7 bases fitting TRBD1. J gave up 5 bases and V 1 base, and 4 bases lay outside the gene matches. Per the germline V gene, CDR1 is SNHLY and CDR2 is FYNNEI. This CDR3 region has 15 residues. The CDR3 is CASSEGAGGNEKLFF. The CDR3 bases are TGTGCCAGCAGTGAAGGGGCAGGGGGAAATGAAAAACTGTTTTTT. The full variable domain, with the rest looked up from reference TRBV2 and TRBJ1-4, is EPEVTQTPSHQVTQMGQEVILRCVPISNHLYFYWYRQILGQKVEFLVSFYNNEISEKSEIFDDQFSVERPDGSNFTLKIRSTKLEDSAMYFCASSEGAGGNEKLFFGSGTQLSVL.

This clone was detected only a few times. The V call is TRBV4-3, the J call TRBJ2-7; D might be TRBD2 (5 bases). The germline CDR1 and CDR2 sequences are LGHNA and YSLEER. Trimming removed 3 bases at V and 0 bases at J, with 15 bases between. The CDR3 covers 16 residues. This CDR3 reads CASSQEVRLPSYEQYF. The CDR3 nucleotides are TGCGCCAGCAGCCAGGAGGTCCGACTACCCTCCTACGAGCAGTACTTC.

This rearrangement joins TRBV9 to TRBJ2-1; 10 bases map to TRBD2. The CDR3 totals 15 residues. Trimming removed 0 bases from V and 6 bases from J; junction bases left unmatched: 3. From germline, CDR1 is SGDLS and CDR2 YYNGEE. DNA of the CDR3: TGTGCCAGCAGCGTAGCGGCTAGCGGGGGCAATGAGCAGTTCTTC. Protein sequence: CASSVAASGGNEQFF.

This clone came up a few times. The chain uses TRBV4-3 and TRBJ1-2, with no clear D. V lost 4 bases, J lost 0 bases, and 9 bases lay in between. This CDR3 is 14 amino acids long. Per germline, CDR1 LGHNA and CDR2 YSLEER. CDR3 DNA: TGCGCCAGCAGCCCCTCGGGAGCTAACTATGGCTACACCTTC. Protein product: CASSPSGANYGYTF.

The chain combines TRBV27 with TRBJ1-3, with D unresolved. V lost 0 bases and J lost 2, with 5 bases in between. The CDR3 runs to 14 residues. From germline, CDR1 is MNHEY and CDR2 SMNVEV (reference sequence). The DNA of the CDR3 is TGTGCCAGCAGTTTATCCGGGGCTGGAAACACCATATATTTT. Encoded protein: CASSLSGAGNTIYF.

The rearrangement joins TRBV5-1 to TRBJ1-3, with 9 bases that match TRBD1. This CDR3 has 16 residues. V lost 7 bases to trimming and J lost 4 bases; unmatched junction nucleotides: 12. The germline V gene has CDR1 SGHRS and CDR2 YFSETQ. The CDR3 coding sequence is TGCGCCAGCGCACAGGGGGCCGTGTTAAACGGAAACACCATATATTTT. Translating gives CASAQGAVLNGNTIYF.

The CDR3 protein is CASSSGGNEQFF. The CDR3 nucleotides are TGTGCCAGCAGTTCTGGGGGGAATGAGCAGTTCTTC. The chain recombines TRBV12-3 or TRBV12-4 with TRBJ2-1; a weak D match, TRBD2 (6 bases). V was shortened by 4 bases and J by 7 bases, with 8 bases between the two germline ends. This CDR3 contains 12 residues.

V is TRBV2 and J is TRBJ1-1; 10 bases agree with TRBD1. Trimming cost V 8 bases and J 5 bases; bases outside gene matches: 8. The CDR3 covers 14 residues. Per the germline V gene, CDR1 is SNHLY and CDR2 is FYNNEI. The CDR3 protein is CASSDRGRETEAFF. Written as DNA, the CDR3 is TGTGCCAGCTCCGACAGGGGGCGCGAAACTGAAGCTTTCTTT.

The chain carries TRBV10-3 and TRBJ1-2; 9 nucleotides agree with TRBD1. CDR3 length equals 14 residues. In germline, CDR1 is ENHRY, CDR2 SYGVKD. V shed 3 bases and J 4 bases; nucleotides not matched to a gene: 3. CDR3: CAISEQGAGYGYTF. The CDR3 coding sequence is TGTGCCATCAGTGAACAGGGGGCCGGCTATGGCTACACCTTC.

CDR3 DNA: TGCGCCAGCACCAAAGGGTTGAGGACAAATGAAAAACTGTTTTTT. Translation: CASTKGLRTNEKLFF. V gene TRBV5-1 combines with J gene TRBJ1-4; possibly TRBD1 for D (5 bases). Trimming cost V 6 bases and J 5 bases, with 17 bases left between them. In germline, CDR1 is SGHRS, CDR2 YFSETQ. This CDR3 comprises 15 residues.

This clone has a single count. The chain has TRBV15 and TRBJ2-3; D is ambiguous. This CDR3 contains 15 residues. Per germline, CDR1 LNHNV and CDR2 YYDKDF (reference sequence). V was pared by 4 bases and J by 0 bases, with 11 bases between. The CDR3 DNA sequence: TGTGCCACCAGCACCACACCACCTAGCACAGATACGCAGTATTTT. It yields the protein CATSTTPPSTDTQYF.

This clone was seen only a few times. The gene calls are TRBV4-2 and TRBJ1-2, with no clear D. This CDR3 has 14 amino acids. The V gene's germline CDR1 is LGHNA and CDR2 YNFKEQ. V was shortened by 2 bases and J by 8 bases, with 15 bases between the two germline ends. The CDR3 nucleotides are TGTGCCAGCAGCCAACCCCGCAGCGTTCGAGGCTACACCTTC. It is translated as CASSQPRSVRGYTF.